This T cell receptor beta chain was captured in a study of blood T cell repertoires in COVID-19. Study-wide context: T cells, B-cell-depleted T cells, or PBMCs provided the cDNA or gDNA that served as material.

This clone is a singleton in its sample. After removal of 6 bases from V and 6 bases from J, the junction contained 3 bases not matched to a gene. Germline CDR1 is MNHEY and CDR2 is SMNVEV (reference sequence). The CDR3 spans 12 residues. In the original processing: Reference gene primer amplification in the assay estimated nucleated cell counts. Clones were sequenced by immunoSEQ multiplex PCR, and TCRdb holds only the in-frame ones, with some missing. V, J and clone size are those of that table, while D and trimming were read from the DNA. The table records some 150,000 clones, about 91% of them present only once.

The receptor comes from a woman between 45 and 60 years old with acute or convalescent COVID-19. The chain has TRBV27 and TRBJ2-3, with 7 positions matching TRBD2. The sequencing input was peripheral blood. This CDR3 reads CASRTSADTQYF. CDR3 DNA sequence: TGTGCCAGCAGAACTAGCGCGGATACGCAGTATTTT.